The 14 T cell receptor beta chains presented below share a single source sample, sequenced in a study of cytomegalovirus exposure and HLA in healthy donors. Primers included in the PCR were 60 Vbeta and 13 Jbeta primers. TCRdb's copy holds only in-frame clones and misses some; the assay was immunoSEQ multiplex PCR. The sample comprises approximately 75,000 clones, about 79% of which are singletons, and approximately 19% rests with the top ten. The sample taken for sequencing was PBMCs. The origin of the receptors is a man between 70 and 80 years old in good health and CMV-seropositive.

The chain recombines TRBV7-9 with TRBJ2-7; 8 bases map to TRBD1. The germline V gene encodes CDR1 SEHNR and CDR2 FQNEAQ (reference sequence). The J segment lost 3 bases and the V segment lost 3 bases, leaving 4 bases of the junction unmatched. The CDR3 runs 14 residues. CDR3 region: CASSFGGQGYEQYF. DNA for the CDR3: TGTGCCAGCAGCTTCGGCGGACAGGGCTACGAGCAGTACTTC.

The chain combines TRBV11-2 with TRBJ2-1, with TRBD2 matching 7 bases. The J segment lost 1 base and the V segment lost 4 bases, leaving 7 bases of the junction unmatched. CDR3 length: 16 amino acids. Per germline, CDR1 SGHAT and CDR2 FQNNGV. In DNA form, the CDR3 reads TGTGCCAGCAGCTCCTTAGCGGGTTCTTCCTACAATGAGCAGTTCTTC. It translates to CASSSLAGSSYNEQFF. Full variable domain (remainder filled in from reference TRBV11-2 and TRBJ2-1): EAGVAQSPRYKIIEKRQSVAFWCNPISGHATLYWYQQILGQGPKLLIQFQNNGVVDDSQLPKDRFSAERLKGVDSTLKIQPAKLEDSAVYLCASSSLAGSSYNEQFFGPGTRLTVL.

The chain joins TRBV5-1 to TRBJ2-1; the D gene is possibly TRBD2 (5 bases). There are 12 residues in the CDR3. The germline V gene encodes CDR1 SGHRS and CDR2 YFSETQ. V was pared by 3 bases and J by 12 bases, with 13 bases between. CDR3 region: CASSSTSLGQFF. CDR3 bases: TGCGCCAGCAGCTCCACTAGTTTGGGGCAGTTCTTC.

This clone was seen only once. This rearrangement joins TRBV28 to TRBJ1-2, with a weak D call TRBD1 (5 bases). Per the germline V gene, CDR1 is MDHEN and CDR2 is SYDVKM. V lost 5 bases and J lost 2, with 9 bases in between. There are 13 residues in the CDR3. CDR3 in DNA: TGTGCCAGCAGTCCGGGGGAAAACTATGGCTACACCTTC. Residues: CASSPGENYGYTF.

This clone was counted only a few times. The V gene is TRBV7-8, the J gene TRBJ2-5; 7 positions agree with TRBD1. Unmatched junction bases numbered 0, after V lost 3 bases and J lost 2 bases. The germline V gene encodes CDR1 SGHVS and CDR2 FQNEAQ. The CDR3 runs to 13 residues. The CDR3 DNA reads TGTGCCAGCAGCTTGGGACAGCAAGAGACCCAGTACTTC. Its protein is CASSLGQQETQYF.

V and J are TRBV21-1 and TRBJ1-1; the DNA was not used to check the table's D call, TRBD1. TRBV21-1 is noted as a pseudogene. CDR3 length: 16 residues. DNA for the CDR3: TGTGCCAGCAGCAAAGGGTACAGGGGGTGGGGCACTGAAGCTTTCTTT. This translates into CASSKGYRGWGTEAFF.

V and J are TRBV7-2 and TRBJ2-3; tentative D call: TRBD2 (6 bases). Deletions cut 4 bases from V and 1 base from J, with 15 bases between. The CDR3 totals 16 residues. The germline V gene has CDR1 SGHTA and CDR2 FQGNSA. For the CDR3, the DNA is TGTGCCAGCAGCTCCCGACTAGACATAGGCACAGATACGCAGTATTTT. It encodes CASSSRLDIGTDTQYF.

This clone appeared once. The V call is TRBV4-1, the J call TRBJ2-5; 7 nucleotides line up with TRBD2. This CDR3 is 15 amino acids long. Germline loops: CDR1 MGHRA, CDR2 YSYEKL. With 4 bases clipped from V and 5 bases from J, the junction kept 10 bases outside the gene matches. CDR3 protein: CASSPGVAGGETQYF. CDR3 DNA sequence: TGCGCCAGCAGCCCCGGTGTAGCGGGTGGGGAGACCCAGTACTTC.

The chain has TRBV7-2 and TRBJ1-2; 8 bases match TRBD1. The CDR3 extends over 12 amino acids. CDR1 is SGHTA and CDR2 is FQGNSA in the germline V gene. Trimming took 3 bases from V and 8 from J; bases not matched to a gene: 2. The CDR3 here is CASSFNRGGYTF. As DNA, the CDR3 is TGTGCCAGCAGCTTCAACAGGGGGGGCTACACCTTC.

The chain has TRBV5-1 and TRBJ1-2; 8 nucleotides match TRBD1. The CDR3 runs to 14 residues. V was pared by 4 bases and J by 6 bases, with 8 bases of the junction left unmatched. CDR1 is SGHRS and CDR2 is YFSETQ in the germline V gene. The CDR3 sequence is CASSPGQGVDGYTF. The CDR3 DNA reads TGCGCCAGCAGCCCTGGACAGGGCGTTGATGGCTACACCTTC.

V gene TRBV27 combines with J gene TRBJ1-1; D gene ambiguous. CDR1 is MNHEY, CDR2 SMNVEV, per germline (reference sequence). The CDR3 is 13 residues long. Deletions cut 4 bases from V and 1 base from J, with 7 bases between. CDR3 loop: CASSSTRNTEAFF. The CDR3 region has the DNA TGTGCCAGCAGTTCCACACGGAACACTGAAGCTTTCTTT.

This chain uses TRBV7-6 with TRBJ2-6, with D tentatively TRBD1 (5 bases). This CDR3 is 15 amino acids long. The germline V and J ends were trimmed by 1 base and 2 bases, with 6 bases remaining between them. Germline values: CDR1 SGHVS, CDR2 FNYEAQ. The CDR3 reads CASSLGQPGANVLTF. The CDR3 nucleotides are TGTGCCAGCAGCTTAGGACAGCCTGGGGCCAACGTCCTGACTTTC.

The CDR3 DNA reads as TGTGCCAGCAGTCAGGACAGAACCTACACCGGGGAGCTGTTTTTT. Translated, it gives CASSQDRTYTGELFF. The rearrangement joins TRBV2 to TRBJ2-2; a weak D match, TRBD1 (6 bases). Germline values: CDR1 SNHLY, CDR2 FYNNEI. The CDR3 is 15 amino acids. The ends were cut back, 5 bases at V and 3 bases at J, with 13 bases in the middle.

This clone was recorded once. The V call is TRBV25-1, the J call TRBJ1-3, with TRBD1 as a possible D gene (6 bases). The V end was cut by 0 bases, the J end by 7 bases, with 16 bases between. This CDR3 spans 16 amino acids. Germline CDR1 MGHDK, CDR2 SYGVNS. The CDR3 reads CASSEYPGGAGNTIYF. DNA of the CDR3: TGTGCCAGCAGTGAATATCCGGGGGGGGCGGGCAACACCATATATTTT.